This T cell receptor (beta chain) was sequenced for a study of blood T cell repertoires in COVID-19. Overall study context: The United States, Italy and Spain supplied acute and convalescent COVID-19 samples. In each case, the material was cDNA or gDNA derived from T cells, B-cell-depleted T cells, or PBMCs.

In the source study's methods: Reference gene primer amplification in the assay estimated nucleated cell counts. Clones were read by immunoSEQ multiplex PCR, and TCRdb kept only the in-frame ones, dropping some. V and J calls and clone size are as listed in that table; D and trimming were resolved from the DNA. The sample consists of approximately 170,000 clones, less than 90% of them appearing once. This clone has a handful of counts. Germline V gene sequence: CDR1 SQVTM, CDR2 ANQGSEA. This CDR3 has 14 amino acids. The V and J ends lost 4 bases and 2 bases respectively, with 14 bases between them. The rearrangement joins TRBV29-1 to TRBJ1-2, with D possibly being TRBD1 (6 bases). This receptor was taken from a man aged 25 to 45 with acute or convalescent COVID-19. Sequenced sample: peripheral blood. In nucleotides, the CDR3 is TGCAGCGTTGGGACCAACAGGGCCAACTATGGCTACACCTTC. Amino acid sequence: CSVGTNRANYGYTF.